This is a list of T cell receptor beta chains from one sample in a study of blood T cell repertoires in COVID-19. Some clones are missing from TCRdb's copy, which holds only in-frame ones; the method was immunoSEQ multiplex PCR. The sample consists of approximately 150,000 clones, 70% to 85% of them appearing once. The source material was peripheral blood. Every receptor here comes from a woman aged 45-59 years in a cohort sampled during active or convalescent COVID-19. Both conserved end residues are part of each CDR3. The order of the fields is D gene, V gene, J gene, clone size, CDR3 DNA, CDR3 protein. D genes are given only for firm matches. Clone sizes are given selectively: once, few, many, or a class where the clone is expanded.

D: .
V: TRBV7-9
J: TRBJ2-7
size: .
DNA: TGTGCCAGCAGCTTAACGGCTAGCTCCCAAAAGGGCTTCCTCGAGCAGTACTTC
CDR3: CASSLTASSQKGFLEQYF

D: .
V: TRBV11-3
J: TRBJ2-1
size: .
DNA: TGTGCCAGCAGCTTAGAGGGGGGCTCCTACAATGAGCAGTTCTTC
CDR3: CASSLEGGSYNEQFF

D: TRBD1
V: TRBV19
J: TRBJ2-7
size: .
DNA: TGTGCCAGTAGTATCCGACAGGGGCCCTCCTACGAGCAGTACTTC
CDR3: CASSIRQGPSYEQYF

D: .
V: TRBV14
J: TRBJ1-2
size: .
DNA: TGTGCCAGCAGCCAAGATTGGAGAAATTCCTATGGCTACACCTTC
CDR3: CASSQDWRNSYGYTF

D: .
V: TRBV3-1/TRBV3-2
J: TRBJ1-2
size: .
DNA: TGTGCCAGCAGCCAAGTATGGTCCGGGGTGGGCTACACCTTC
CDR3: CASSQVWSGVGYTF

D: .
V: TRBV9
J: TRBJ1-2
size: .
DNA: TGTGCCAGCAGCCCAGGTGGGGGGGATGGCTACACCTTC
CDR3: CASSPGGGDGYTF

D: .
V: TRBV7-2
J: TRBJ1-6
size: few
DNA: TGTGCCAGCAGCCCAGGGGTGGGATCACCCCTCCACTTT
CDR3: CASSPGVGSPLHF

D: .
V: TRBV12-3/TRBV12-4
J: TRBJ2-1
size: .
DNA: TGTGCCAGCAGTTTAGCCCTAGCGAAGCAGTTCTTC
CDR3: CASSLALAKQFF

D: .
V: TRBV4-2
J: TRBJ1-4
size: .
DNA: TGTGCCAGCAGCCAAGTCGGGGGGGTTCAGGAAAAACTGTTTTTT
CDR3: CASSQVGGVQEKLFF

D: TRBD1
V: TRBV6-5
J: TRBJ2-2
size: .
DNA: TGTGCCAGCAACCCAGGACAGGGTGGCTCCGGGGAGCTGTTTTTT
CDR3: CASNPGQGGSGELFF

D: TRBD2
V: TRBV4-1
J: TRBJ2-7
size: .
DNA: TGCGCCAGCAGCCAAGCTATAAGCACTAGCGGGGTCTACGAGCAGTACTTC
CDR3: CASSQAISTSGVYEQYF

D: .
V: TRBV19
J: TRBJ1-5
size: .
DNA: TGTGCCACCTCCAGTCTCTTTTCTGGACAGAAGGTGCCCCAGCATTTT
CDR3: CATSSLFSGQKVPQHF

D: TRBD1
V: TRBV12-5
J: TRBJ2-7
size: .
DNA: TGTGCTAGTGGTTCCCTACAGGGGGCTGGCGAGCAGTACTTC
CDR3: CASGSLQGAGEQYF

D: TRBD1
V: TRBV6-5
J: TRBJ1-1
size: .
DNA: TGTGCCAGCAGTTCCCGACAGGGGGTGGGGACTGAAGCTTTCTTT
CDR3: CASSSRQGVGTEAFF

D: TRBD1
V: TRBV3-1/TRBV3-2
J: TRBJ1-2
size: .
DNA: TGTGCCAGCAGCCAAGGCAGGGGGTATGGCTACACCTTC
CDR3: CASSQGRGYGYTF

D: TRBD1
V: TRBV6-6
J: TRBJ1-6
size: .
DNA: TGTGCCAGCAGACGACAGGGCGATTCACCCCTCCACTTT
CDR3: CASRRQGDSPLHF

D: .
V: TRBV15
J: TRBJ1-3
size: .
DNA: TGTGCCACCAGCAGAGATCTCTCGGTTACCTCTGGAAACACCATATATTTT
CDR3: CATSRDLSVTSGNTIYF

D: .
V: TRBV24-1
J: TRBJ1-5
size: once
DNA: TGTGCCACCAGTCGGTCAGGCGGGAATCAGCCCCAGCATTTT
CDR3: CATSRSGGNQPQHF

D: TRBD1
V: TRBV10-3
J: TRBJ1-1
size: .
DNA: TGTGCCATCAGTGGAGAGGGGGCTTACACTGAAGCTTTCTTT
CDR3: CAISGEGAYTEAFF

D: TRBD1
V: TRBV13
J: TRBJ2-1
size: .
DNA: TGTGCCAGCAGCCCTTGGGGGCCGGGACAGGGGGCTAATGAGCAGTTCTTC
CDR3: CASSPWGPGQGANEQFF

D: .
V: TRBV15
J: TRBJ2-7
size: once
DNA: TGTGCCACCAGCAGTGCGGGGCCCTACGAGCAGTACTTC
CDR3: CATSSAGPYEQYF

D: .
V: TRBV2
J: TRBJ1-4
size: .
DNA: TGTGCCAGCAGTCGGGAAGCAACTAATGAAAAACTGTTTTTT
CDR3: CASSREATNEKLFF

D: .
V: TRBV2
J: TRBJ1-6
size: .
DNA: TGTGCCAGCAGAGACAGGATCCTCAATTCACCCCTCCACTTT
CDR3: CASRDRILNSPLHF

D: .
V: TRBV19
J: TRBJ1-5
size: .
DNA: TGTGCCAGTAAGCGACAGGCCCTTGATCAGCCCCAGCATTTT
CDR3: CASKRQALDQPQHF

D: TRBD1
V: TRBV7-3
J: TRBJ2-5
size: .
DNA: TGTGCCAGCAGCTTAACGGGACAGGGGAACGGGGAGACCCAGTACTTC
CDR3: CASSLTGQGNGETQYF

D: .
V: TRBV30
J: TRBJ2-5
size: .
DNA: TGTGCCTGGGAAGGGTTACAGGGAGAGACCCAGTACTTC
CDR3: CAWEGLQGETQYF

D: TRBD1
V: TRBV3-1/TRBV3-2
J: TRBJ2-5
size: .
DNA: TGTGCCAGCAGCAACCGGGACAGGGGAACTCAAGAGACCCAGTACTTC
CDR3: CASSNRDRGTQETQYF

D: .
V: TRBV12-3/TRBV12-4
J: TRBJ2-3
size: .
DNA: TGTGCCAGCAGGACAGAAAACACAGATACGCAGTATTTT
CDR3: CASRTENTDTQYF

D: .
V: TRBV29-1
J: TRBJ1-1
size: .
DNA: TGCAGCGTTGTTCCGGGACACGGGAACACTGAAGCTTTCTTT
CDR3: CSVVPGHGNTEAFF

D: TRBD2
V: TRBV11-2
J: TRBJ2-1
size: .
DNA: TGTGCCAGCAGCTGGACTAGCGGGGGGGGCTACAATGAGCAGTTCTTC
CDR3: CASSWTSGGGYNEQFF

D: .
V: TRBV7-9
J: TRBJ1-1
size: .
DNA: TGTGCCAGCAGCTTCAGGGGAACGAACACTGAAGCTTTCTTT
CDR3: CASSFRGTNTEAFF

D: .
V: TRBV15
J: TRBJ2-2
size: .
DNA: TGTGCCACCAGCAGAGACCAGTTCACCGGGGAGCTGTTTTTT
CDR3: CATSRDQFTGELFF

D: .
V: TRBV29-1
J: TRBJ1-4
size: .
DNA: TGCAGCTCCAGCGGGAGGGTCCAGTCCCTAGAAAAACTGTTTTTT
CDR3: CSSSGRVQSLEKLFF

D: .
V: TRBV4-1
J: TRBJ1-6
size: .
DNA: TGCGCCAGCAGCCAAGTGAGGGAGTTCGATAATTCACCCCTCCACTTT
CDR3: CASSQVREFDNSPLHF

D: TRBD1
V: TRBV18
J: TRBJ1-5
size: few
DNA: TGTGCCAGCTCACTCGGGACAGGGGGCATTGGGAGCAATCAGCCCCAGCATTTT
CDR3: CASSLGTGGIGSNQPQHF

D: .
V: TRBV5-1
J: TRBJ1-2
size: .
DNA: TGCGCCAGCAGCGCACAGGGTGCTAACTATGGCTACACCTTC
CDR3: CASSAQGANYGYTF

D: .
V: TRBV4-2
J: TRBJ1-4
size: few
DNA: TGTGCCAGCAGCCAAGCGGCAGGGAGGGGAACTAGTAATGAAAAACTGTTTTTT
CDR3: CASSQAAGRGTSNEKLFF

D: .
V: TRBV11-2
J: TRBJ1-1
size: .
DNA: TGTGCCAGCAGCTTAGGTCCAGGGGTGAACACTGAAGCTTTCTTT
CDR3: CASSLGPGVNTEAFF

D: .
V: TRBV19
J: TRBJ1-3
size: .
DNA: TGTGCCAGTAGCCCGACAGGCGCTGGAAACACCATATATTTT
CDR3: CASSPTGAGNTIYF

D: .
V: TRBV19
J: TRBJ1-6
size: .
DNA: TGTGCCAGTAACCCAGGGGTAAATTCACCCCTCCACTTT
CDR3: CASNPGVNSPLHF

D: .
V: TRBV20-1
J: TRBJ2-5
size: .
DNA: TGCAGTGCTGTCCCGCAAGAGACCCAGTACTTC
CDR3: CSAVPQETQYF

D: TRBD1
V: TRBV5-4
J: TRBJ2-7
size: .
DNA: TGTGCCAGCAGCTTACCACAGGGGGCTAACGAGCAGTACTTC
CDR3: CASSLPQGANEQYF

D: TRBD2
V: TRBV5-1
J: TRBJ2-7
size: .
DNA: TGCGCCAGCAGCTTGGGGGGACTAGAGACGGGCGAGCAGTACTTC
CDR3: CASSLGGLETGEQYF

D: .
V: TRBV11-2
J: TRBJ2-3
size: .
DNA: TGTGCCAGCAGCAGTGGACAATCCCGCGAGGATACGCAGTATTTT
CDR3: CASSSGQSREDTQYF

D: .
V: TRBV2
J: TRBJ2-1
size: .
DNA: TGTGCCAGCTCGCAGTCCTACAATGAGCAGTTCTTC
CDR3: CASSQSYNEQFF

D: .
V: TRBV6-4
J: TRBJ1-5
size: few
DNA: TGTGCCAGCAGATGGGGGGATAGCAATCAGCCCCAGCATTTT
CDR3: CASRWGDSNQPQHF

D: .
V: TRBV6-5
J: TRBJ1-2
size: .
DNA: TGTGCCAGCAGTTATAACGGGTTCCGGGGCTACACCTTC
CDR3: CASSYNGFRGYTF

D: TRBD1
V: TRBV6-5
J: TRBJ2-7
size: .
DNA: TGTGCCAGTGGGGACAGGGGGCTTTCCGAGCAGTACTTC
CDR3: CASGDRGLSEQYF

D: TRBD1
V: TRBV5-5
J: TRBJ1-4
size: .
DNA: TGTGCCAGCAGCTTAGGACAGGGAGGCGAAAAACTGTTTTTT
CDR3: CASSLGQGGEKLFF

D: TRBD1
V: TRBV19
J: TRBJ1-1
size: .
DNA: TGTGCCAGTAGTACCCGGACAGGGGCGAACACTGAAGCTTTCTTT
CDR3: CASSTRTGANTEAFF

D: .
V: TRBV3-1/TRBV3-2
J: TRBJ1-2
size: .
DNA: TGTGCCAGCAGCCACCTTACAGAAGGCTACACCTTC
CDR3: CASSHLTEGYTF

D: TRBD2
V: TRBV4-1
J: TRBJ2-1
size: .
DNA: TGCGCCAGCAGCGCCCGGACTAGCGGGGGGATTGAGCAGTTCTTC
CDR3: CASSARTSGGIEQFF

D: .
V: TRBV24-1
J: TRBJ2-5
size: few
DNA: TGTGCCACCAGTGATTCAACACAGGGAGTCGGGACCCAGTACTTC
CDR3: CATSDSTQGVGTQYF